This T cell receptor beta chain was obtained from a study of cytomegalovirus exposure and HLA in healthy donors. Points from the study as a whole: There was a cluster of highly shared sequence variants that was likely a sequencing artifact. Later analysis placed DRB1 highest and HLA-C lowest in TCR association rates, which differed by HLA locus.

As regards this clone: No antigen is known for it.

Germline CDR1 is LNHDA and CDR2 is SQIVND (reference sequence). There are 16 residues in the CDR3. J gave up 7 bases and V 7 bases, and 14 bases lay outside the gene matches. PCR employed 60 Vbeta and 13 Jbeta primers. Sequenced by immunoSEQ multiplex PCR; TCRdb stores in-frame clones only, minus some. The table has about 190,000 clones, approximately 82% seen once. This TCR came from a middle-aged man in good health and CMV-seropositive. The chain is built from TRBV19 and TRBJ2-1, with 9 bases that match TRBD2. Specimen: PBMCs. CDR3 loop: CASTFIFSGGKNEQFF. Here the CDR3 DNA reads TGTGCCAGTACTTTTATCTTTAGCGGGGGAAAGAATGAGCAGTTCTTC.